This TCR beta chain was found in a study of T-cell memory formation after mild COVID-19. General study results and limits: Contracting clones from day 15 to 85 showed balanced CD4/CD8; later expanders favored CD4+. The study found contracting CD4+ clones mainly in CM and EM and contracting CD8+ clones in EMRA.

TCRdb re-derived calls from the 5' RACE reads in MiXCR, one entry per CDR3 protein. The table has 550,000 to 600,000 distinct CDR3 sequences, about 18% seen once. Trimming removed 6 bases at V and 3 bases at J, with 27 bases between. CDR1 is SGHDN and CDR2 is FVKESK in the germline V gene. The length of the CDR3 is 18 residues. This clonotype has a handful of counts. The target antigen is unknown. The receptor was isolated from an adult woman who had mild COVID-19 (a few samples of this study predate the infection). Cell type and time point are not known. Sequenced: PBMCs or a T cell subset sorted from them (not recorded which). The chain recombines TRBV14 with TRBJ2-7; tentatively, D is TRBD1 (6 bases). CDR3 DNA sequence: TGTGCCAGCAGTCGCCCCGGGCCCGCCAGCCGAGGGGGCTACGAGCAGTACTTC. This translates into CASSRPGPASRGGYEQYF. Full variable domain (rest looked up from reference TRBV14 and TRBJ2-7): EAGVTQFPSHSVIEKGQTVTLRCDPISGHDNLYWYRRVMGKEIKFLLHFVKESKQDESGMPNNRFLAERTGGTYSTLKVQPAELEDSGVYFCASSRPGPASRGGYEQYFGPGTRLTVT.